This T cell receptor (beta chain) was sequenced during a study of blood T cells in healthy people across ages. Findings of the study overall: Older age coincided with a roughly linear decline in TCR beta diversity per million T cells.

Every donor gave 9 to 10 milliliters of peripheral blood. The extraction recovered at least 5 micrograms of total RNA per sample. Then a second PCR, running roughly 7 to 11 cycles, was carried out with a sample-barcoded 5' primer and a J-beta primer mix. The authors tagged each cDNA molecule using a template-switch adaptor with 12 random nucleotides. TCRdb processed the 5' RACE reads anew with MiXCR; each CDR3 protein has one entry. The table shows 800,000 to 1,300,000 distinct CDR3 sequences, with approximately 26% occurring only once. This clonotype was seen more than once but under ten times. Its antigen is as yet unknown. These data are also associated with another study on T cells of mothers and their children.

This TCR was recovered from a girl aged 2 to 9 in good health. The sequencing input was blood.

The CDR3 loop is CASSSNGGLAGAYEQYF. For the CDR3, the DNA is TGTGCCAGCAGCTCAAATGGGGGACTAGCGGGGGCCTACGAGCAGTACTTC. This chain links TRBV7-2 with TRBJ2-7, with 14 bases matching TRBD2. Germline V lookup: CDR1 SGHTA, CDR2 FQGNSA. V shed 4 bases, J shed 2 bases, and the junction held 7 bases outside the gene matches. The CDR3 extends over 17 amino acids.